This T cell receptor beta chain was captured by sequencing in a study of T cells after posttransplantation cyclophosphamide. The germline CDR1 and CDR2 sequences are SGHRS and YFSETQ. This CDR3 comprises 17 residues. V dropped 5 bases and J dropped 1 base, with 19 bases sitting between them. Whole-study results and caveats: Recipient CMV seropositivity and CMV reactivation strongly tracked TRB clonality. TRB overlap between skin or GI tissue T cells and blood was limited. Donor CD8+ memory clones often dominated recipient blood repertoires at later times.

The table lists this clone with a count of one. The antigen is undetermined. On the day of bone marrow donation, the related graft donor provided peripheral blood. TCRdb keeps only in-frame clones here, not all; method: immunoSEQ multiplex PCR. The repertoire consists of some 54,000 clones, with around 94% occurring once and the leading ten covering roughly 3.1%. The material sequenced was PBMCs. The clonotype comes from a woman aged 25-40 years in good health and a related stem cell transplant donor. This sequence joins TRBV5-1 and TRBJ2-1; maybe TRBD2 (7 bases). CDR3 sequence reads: CASRSRGGIYSYNEQFF. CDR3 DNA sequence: TGCGCCAGCAGGTCGAGGGGGGGGATTTATTCCTACAATGAGCAGTTCTTC.